What follows describes a single T cell receptor beta chain. Judged by its sample share, this clonotype qualifies as medium-sized (0.01 to 0.1%). No antigen is known for it. Per-base quality was not reported, and no clone a single base away is much larger than it. The CDR3 contains 12 residues, cysteine and phenylalanine counted. Just CDR3 DNA is preserved here, 36 bases in frame from base 1. Trimming costs V 4 bases and J 4 bases, and their ends lie 10 bases apart. According to the germline V gene, CDR1 reads SQVTM and CDR2 reads ANQGSEA. This sample stems from a study of CXCR3 chemokines and chemotherapy response in bladder cancer (dated 2022 in TCRdb). About the full investigation: Whether chemotherapy response in human bladder cancer was predicted by intratumoral CXCR3 chemokine system activity was examined in the study.

The protocol used for the library was PCR. For sequencing, an Illumina HiSeq 2500 was employed. The raw public reads went through TCRdb reprocessing: fastp at Q25, MiXCR clone calling, in-frame beta chains kept. CDR3 protein sequences are deduplicated, and each keeps its most common genes and DNA. Across this sample there are several thousand distinct CDR3 sequences, with 23% seen only once. Around 8.1% of the sample is in the top ten clones. The chain uses TRBV29-1 and TRBJ1-1; 5 matching bases give a weak D call of TRBD1. The specimen was collected from a patient whose treatment included neoadjuvant chemotherapy. The TCR originated in a human donor with bladder cancer that did not respond to neoadjuvant chemotherapy. The DNA reads as follows: TGCAGCGTTGTTGGGACTCGCACTGAAGCTTTCTTT. Its product reads: CSVVGTRTEAFF.